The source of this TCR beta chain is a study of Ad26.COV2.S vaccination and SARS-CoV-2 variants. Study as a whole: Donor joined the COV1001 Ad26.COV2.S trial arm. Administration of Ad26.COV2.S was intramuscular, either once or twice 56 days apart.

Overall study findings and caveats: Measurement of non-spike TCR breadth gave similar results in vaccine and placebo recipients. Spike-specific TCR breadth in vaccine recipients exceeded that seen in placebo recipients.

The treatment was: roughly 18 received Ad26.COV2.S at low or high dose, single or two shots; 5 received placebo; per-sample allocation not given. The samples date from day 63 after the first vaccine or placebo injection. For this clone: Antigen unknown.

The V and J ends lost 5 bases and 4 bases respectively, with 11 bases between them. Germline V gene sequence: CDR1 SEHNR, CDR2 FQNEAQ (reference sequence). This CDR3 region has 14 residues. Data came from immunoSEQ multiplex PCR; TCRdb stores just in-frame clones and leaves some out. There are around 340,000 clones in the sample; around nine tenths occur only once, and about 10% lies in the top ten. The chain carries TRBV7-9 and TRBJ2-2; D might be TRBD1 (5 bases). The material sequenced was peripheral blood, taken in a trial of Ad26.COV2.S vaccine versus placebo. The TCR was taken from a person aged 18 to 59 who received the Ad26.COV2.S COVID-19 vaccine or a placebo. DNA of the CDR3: TGTGCCAGCAGCCGGGCTGACAGCACCGGGGAGCTGTTTTTT. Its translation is CASSRADSTGELFF.